This T cell receptor (beta chain) was sequenced for a study of shared clonotypes between healthy human individuals. Overall study: Used for every donor were three CD4 naive, three CD4 memory, two CD8 naive and one CD8 memory plate. Study-level findings and limits: All-four-donor shared clonotypes had higher generation probabilities than non-shared clonotypes did.

A few counts support this clone. What it binds is not known. Data came from immunoSEQ multiplex PCR; TCRdb stores just in-frame clones and leaves some out. The table has fewer than 3 million clones, 80% to 95% seen once. The germline V and J ends were trimmed by 6 bases and 6 bases, with 18 bases remaining between them. The CDR3 loop spans 15 amino acids. Germline V CDR1 and CDR2: SNHLY, FYNNEI. The sequence was obtained from a man aged 18 to 29 in good health. Some clones in this sample may be carry-over from other donors' samples. Specimen: naive CD4+ T cells from PBMCs. Subset here: CD45RA+ positively selected. The rearrangement links TRBV2 to TRBJ1-5; no clear D gene. The CDR3 loop reads CASSSPPGRAQPQHF. CDR3 DNA: TGTGCCAGCAGCTCCCCGCCCGGACGCGCTCAGCCCCAGCATTTT.